This T cell receptor beta chain was documented in a study of cytomegalovirus exposure and HLA in healthy donors. Sequenced by immunoSEQ multiplex PCR; TCRdb stores in-frame clones only, minus some. Among 150,000 to 200,000 clones listed, roughly 86% were seen once. The CDR3 runs 13 residues. The germline V gene encodes CDR1 SEHNR and CDR2 FQNEAQ (reference sequence). Deletions cut 5 bases from V and 10 bases from J, with 17 bases between. This chain uses TRBV7-9 with TRBJ1-2; D not certain. Specimen: PBMCs. This TCR was recovered from a woman in her late teens or twenties in good health and CMV-seropositive. The CDR3 nucleotides read TGTGCCAGCAGCGACGGAATAATAGCTACCTACACCTTC. Protein sequence: CASSDGIIATYTF.